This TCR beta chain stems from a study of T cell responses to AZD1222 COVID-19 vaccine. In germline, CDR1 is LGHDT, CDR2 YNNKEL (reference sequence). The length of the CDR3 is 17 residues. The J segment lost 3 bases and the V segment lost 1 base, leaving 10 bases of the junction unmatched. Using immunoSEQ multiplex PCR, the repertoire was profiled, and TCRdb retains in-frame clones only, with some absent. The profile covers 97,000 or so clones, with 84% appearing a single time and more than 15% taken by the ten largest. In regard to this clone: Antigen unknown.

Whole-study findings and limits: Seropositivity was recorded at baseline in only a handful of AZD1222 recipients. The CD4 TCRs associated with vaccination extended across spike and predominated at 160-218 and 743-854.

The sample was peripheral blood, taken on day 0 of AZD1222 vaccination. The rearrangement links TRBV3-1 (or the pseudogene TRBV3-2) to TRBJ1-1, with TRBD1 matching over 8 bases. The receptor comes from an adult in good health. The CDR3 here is CASSQGRTGGWDTEAFF. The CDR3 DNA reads TGTGCCAGCAGCCAAGGTAGAACAGGGGGGTGGGACACTGAAGCTTTCTTT.